Listed below are T cell receptor beta chains from one sample, sequenced in a study of regulatory T cells in long-lasting Graves disease. In TCRdb, the multiplex PCR reads were re-called with MiXCR into one record per CDR3 protein. Of fewer than 550,000 distinct CDR3 sequences listed, roughly a sixth are singletons. This same sample was also part of a study on T cells in Graves' hyperthyroidism and ophthalmopathy.

The sample here was peripheral blood mononuclear cells (PBMCs), taken at new diagnosis, from a patient treated with antithyroid drugs. Receptors were obtained from a woman aged 35-65 years with Graves disease. CDR3s leave out the opening cysteine and the closing phenylalanine or tryptophan. The order of the fields is clone size, J gene, V gene, CDR3 protein. Expanded clones are given a class, and other clones once, few, many or no size at all.

many,TRBJ1-6,TRBV6-5,ASSYVQGNNSPLH
-,TRBJ2-2,TRBV7-2,ASSPWTGKTGELF
many,TRBJ2-3,TRBV7-9,ASSLGQGTAADTQY
many,TRBJ1-3,TRBV12-3/TRBV12-4,ASRPEGLEDTIY
-,TRBJ1-6,TRBV3-1,ASSQTTGGLNSPLH
many,TRBJ1-5,TRBV6-1,ASTTDSYNQPQH
many,TRBJ1-2,TRBV7-9,ASSIDRGLGGYT
many,TRBJ2-7,TRBV18,ASSPDRSGEQY
-,TRBJ1-1,TRBV29-1,SVEGRWNTEAF
many,TRBJ1-1,TRBV5-8,ASSLARGNGGAF
many,TRBJ2-5,TRBV6-5,ASSYRVGETQY
many,TRBJ2-1,TRBV27,ASRPEGGLIYNEQF
-,TRBJ2-3,TRBV28,ASSTPLGGPADTQY
many,TRBJ1-2,TRBV3-1,ASSQGSTNYGYT
many,TRBJ2-1,TRBV3-1,ASSQGRDKRGNEQF
many,TRBJ2-2,TRBV3-1,ASSQFNSNTGELF
many,TRBJ1-2,TRBV24-1,ATSDGLRYGYT
few,TRBJ1-1,TRBV18,ASSGTGGGNTEAF
-,TRBJ1-5,TRBV19,ASSISDSPNQPQH
-,TRBJ2-1,TRBV5-4,ASSLASSSYNEQF
few,TRBJ1-5,TRBV19,ASKEQGFQPQH
few,TRBJ1-2,TRBV20-1,SATRGPDYGYT
few,TRBJ1-2,TRBV2,ASRKGTVELGGGYT
many,TRBJ1-1,TRBV2,ASSRDSEAF
-,TRBJ1-1,TRBV14,ASSHRGIGTEAF
-,TRBJ1-5,TRBV6-1,ASSYKNRENQPQH
-,TRBJ2-1,TRBV7-9,ASSFGLAGGPFRGNEQF
-,TRBJ2-6,TRBV7-9,ASSLDQGARGANVLT
-,TRBJ1-4,TRBV14,ASSQGLREKLF
many,TRBJ2-5,TRBV27,ASSHRPVETQY
once,TRBJ2-3,TRBV7-3,AGSSNGGGRTDTQY
-,TRBJ1-2,TRBV4-1,ASSHQTAGYGYT
many,TRBJ2-7,TRBV12-3/TRBV12-4,ASSWIRTGGGEQY
many,TRBJ1-2,TRBV6-1,ATRDRTATNYGYT
few,TRBJ2-7,TRBV5-1,ASSLVSSGTYEQY
-,TRBJ1-4,TRBV29-1,SAYRGEREKLF
many,TRBJ2-5,TRBV12-3/TRBV12-4,ASSTGETQY
few,TRBJ2-1,TRBV18,ASSSQGPSYNEQF
many,TRBJ1-5,TRBV6-4,ASSESGAAPWGQPQH
-,TRBJ2-5,TRBV6-1,ASSEGGGGQETQY
many,TRBJ1-5,TRBV28,ASSSPQGGQPQH
many,TRBJ1-2,TRBV28,ASGQNGYT
many,TRBJ2-7,TRBV12-3/TRBV12-4,ASRRTTGYEQY
many,TRBJ2-3,TRBV11-2,ASTFTPYSTDTQY
-,TRBJ2-5,TRBV29-1,SVGVGQETQY
few,TRBJ2-3,TRBV20-1,SAIRGAGTDTQY
few,TRBJ1-4,TRBV5-1,ASSLEGTGGEKLF
few,TRBJ2-3,TRBV10-3,AISELAGSAGDTQY
-,TRBJ2-7,TRBV20-1,SARSGAFSSYEQY
-,TRBJ2-1,TRBV7-6,ASSLGQTFNSYNEQF